These 23 T cell receptor beta chains came from one sample sequenced in a study of cytomegalovirus exposure and HLA in healthy donors. Primers included in the PCR were 60 Vbeta and 13 Jbeta primers. Clones were sequenced by immunoSEQ multiplex PCR, and TCRdb holds only the in-frame ones, with some missing. The sample records more than 100,000 clones, approximately 77% being singletons. Sequencing was performed on PBMCs. These receptors originate from a woman between 40 and 55 years old in good health and CMV-seronegative.

The chain carries TRBV6-6 and TRBJ1-2, with D maybe TRBD1 (5 bases). From germline, CDR1 is MNHNY and CDR2 SVGAGI (reference sequence). The CDR3 extends over 15 amino acids. V lost 5 bases to trimming and J lost 8 bases, with 21 bases between them. The DNA of the CDR3 is TGTGCCAGCAGTCTAACCGGGACTGCCGTCCAGGGCTACACCTTC. This gives the protein CASSLTGTAVQGYTF.

V and J are TRBV10-1 and TRBJ2-5; possible D gene TRBD1, 5 bases. From germline, CDR1 is WNHNN and CDR2 SYGVQD (reference sequence). V lost 3 bases to trimming and J lost 1 base, with 12 bases between them. This CDR3 has 15 residues. CDR3 in DNA: TGCGCCAGCAGTGATCAGGACATTGGCCAAGAGACCCAGTACTTC. Protein sequence: CASSDQDIGQETQYF.

The gene calls are TRBV7-2 and TRBJ2-7, with 7 bases that match TRBD2. The CDR3 runs to 15 residues. Germline loops: CDR1 SGHTA, CDR2 FQGNSA. J was trimmed by 2 bases and V by 3 bases; bases with no gene match: 7. CDR3 in amino acids: CASSLFRGGAYEQYF. The CDR3 DNA follows: TGTGCCAGCAGCTTGTTTCGCGGGGGTGCCTACGAGCAGTACTTC.

The V call is TRBV5-4, the J call TRBJ1-3; perhaps TRBD1 as D (5 bases). This CDR3 region has 15 residues. Between the trimmed V and J ends, which lost 2 bases and 0 bases, there was a span of 9 bases. Germline CDR1 reads SGHNT; CDR2 reads YYREEE (reference sequence). CDR3 sequence: CASSFRGNSGNTIYF. The CDR3 DNA reads as TGTGCCAGCAGCTTTCGGGGGAACTCTGGAAACACCATATATTTT.

The chain joins TRBV7-2 to TRBJ2-1, with TRBD1 matching 11 bases. The CDR3 consists of 13 residues. The V and J ends lost 5 bases and 15 bases, in that order; junction bases with no gene match: 9. The V gene's germline CDR1 is SGHTA and CDR2 FQGNSA. CDR3 sequence reads: CASSLGTGGRWFF. The DNA of the CDR3 is TGTGCCAGCAGCCTAGGGACAGGGGGTAGGTGGTTCTTC.

This clone was picked up one time. This chain joins TRBV5-4 and TRBJ2-5, with TRBD1 matching 9 bases. Germline V lookup: CDR1 SGHNT, CDR2 YYREEE (reference sequence). This CDR3 spans 15 amino acids. The V and J ends lost 3 bases and 3 bases, in that order; junction bases with no gene match: 6. The CDR3 DNA reads TGTGCCAGCAGCTCCAGACAGGGGGGCGAAGAGACCCAGTACTTC. Translated, it gives CASSSRQGGEETQYF.

The chain recombines TRBV11-2 with TRBJ1-1; D perhaps matches TRBD1 (6 bases). The germline CDR1 and CDR2 sequences are SGHAT and FQNNGV. V was trimmed by 5 bases and J by 5 bases, leaving 15 bases between them. This CDR3 is built from 14 residues. In nucleotides, the CDR3 is TGTGCCAGCAGCACATCAGGGGCAGGAACTGAAGCTTTCTTT. Protein: CASSTSGAGTEAFF.

The CDR3 sequence is CASSLKAGPYEQYF. The CDR3 nucleotides are TGTGCCAGCAGCTTAAAAGCGGGGCCTTACGAGCAGTACTTC. The chain joins TRBV7-3 to TRBJ2-7; 7 bases align to TRBD2. Germline assignment: CDR1 SGHTA and CDR2 FQGTGA. V shed 1 base and J 4 bases; nucleotides not matched to a gene: 4. The CDR3 has 14 residues. The full variable domain, completed using reference TRBV7-3 and TRBJ2-7, is GAGVSQTPSNKVTEKGKYVELRCDPISGHTALYWYRQSLGQGPEFLIYFQGTGAADDSGLPNDRFFAVRPEGSVSTLKIQRTERGDSAVYLCASSLKAGPYEQYFGPGTRLTVT.

This chain connects TRBV9 to TRBJ1-6; D might be TRBD1 (5 bases). Looked up from germline, CDR1 is SGDLS and CDR2 is YYNGEE. This CDR3 is built from 15 residues. V gave up 0 bases and J gave up 7 bases, with 11 bases separating them. CDR3 nucleotide sequence: TGTGCCAGCAGCGTAGAAGCAGGGCACAATTCACCCCTCCACTTT. Its translation: CASSVEAGHNSPLHF.

This clone was counted between two and nine times. The chain uses TRBV6-6 and TRBJ2-5; 8 positions match TRBD2. The CDR3 consists of 16 residues. Per the germline V gene, CDR1 is MNHNY and CDR2 is SVGAGI (reference sequence). V shed 2 bases and J 5 bases; nucleotides not matched to a gene: 10. The CDR3 DNA is TGTGCCAGCAGTTACCCATCTACGGGGGGGCGGGAGACCCAGTACTTC. It codes for CASSYPSTGGRETQYF.

CDR3 coding DNA: TGTGCCAGTCATACCTCGACAGGAGAAAACTATGGCTACACCTTC. Residues: CASHTSTGENYGYTF. V gene TRBV27 combines with J gene TRBJ1-2; D perhaps matches TRBD1 (6 bases). This CDR3 spans 15 amino acids. CDR1 and CDR2 from the germline V gene are MNHEY and SMNVEV (reference sequence). The ends were cut back, 9 bases at V and 2 bases at J, with 19 bases in the middle.

The chain joins TRBV6-5 to TRBJ1-1; TRBD1 matches 9 bases. The V segment lost 6 bases and the J segment 6 bases; nucleotides outside the gene matches: 11. The CDR3 loop spans 15 amino acids. The germline V gene encodes CDR1 MNHEY and CDR2 SVGAGI. The CDR3 spells CASSSLTGGGAEAFF. As DNA, the CDR3 is TGTGCCAGCAGCTCTCTAACAGGGGGCGGGGCTGAAGCTTTCTTT.

This chain joins TRBV30 and TRBJ1-1, with D perhaps TRBD1 (5 bases). Germline V gene sequence: CDR1 GTSNPN, CDR2 SVGIG (reference sequence). The CDR3 is 16 residues long. The V end was cut by 0 bases, the J end by 1 base, with 15 bases between. The CDR3 bases are TGTGCCTGGAGTGTACGGTCGGGTAGGGGGAACACTGAAGCTTTCTTT. It yields the protein CAWSVRSGRGNTEAFF.

The chain carries TRBV5-4 and TRBJ1-2; unclear D gene. This CDR3 is 14 amino acids long. Germline V gives CDR1 SGHNT, CDR2 YYREEE (reference sequence). Trimming took off 0 bases at V and 0 bases at J, with 6 bases between the two ends. In nucleotides, the CDR3 is TGTGCCAGCAGCTTGGTCGCAGCTAACTATGGCTACACCTTC. Protein product: CASSLVAANYGYTF. The full variable domain, completed using reference TRBV5-4 and TRBJ1-2, is ETGVTQSPTHLIKTRGQQVTLRCSSQSGHNTVSWYQQALGQGPQFIFQYYREEENGRGNFPPRFSGLQFPNYSSELNVNALELDDSALYLCASSLVAANYGYTFGSGTRLTVV.

This clone is a singleton in its sample. The chain carries TRBV7-6 and TRBJ1-1; a possible D gene is TRBD1 (5 bases). V was pared by 5 bases and J by 1 base, with 8 bases between. This CDR3 is built from 13 residues. From germline, CDR1 is SGHVS and CDR2 FNYEAQ. CDR3 DNA sequence: TGTGCCAGCAGCACACAGGAGAACACTGAAGCTTTCTTT. Translating it yields CASSTQENTEAFF.

J is TRBJ2-2 and V is TRBV27; perhaps TRBD1 as D (6 bases). Germline loops: CDR1 MNHEY, CDR2 SMNVEV (reference sequence). The CDR3 extends over 17 amino acids. V lost 10 bases and J 1 base, leaving 22 bases between the germline ends. CDR3 nucleotides: TGTGCCACACAAACCCGGACAGACCCTTTGAACACCGGGGAGCTGTTTTTT. Protein: CATQTRTDPLNTGELFF.

The chain carries TRBV25-1 and TRBJ2-3, with 8 bases aligning to TRBD2. This CDR3 region has 17 residues. J lost 2 bases, V lost 0 bases, and 7 bases had no gene match. The germline CDR1 and CDR2 sequences are MGHDK and SYGVNS. CDR3 loop: CASSEYGRGAHTDTQYF. CDR3 sequence (DNA): TGTGCCAGCAGTGAATATGGGCGGGGGGCCCACACAGATACGCAGTATTTT.

With regard to this clone: Germline and junction disagree at one end, which may indicate a read error. V is TRBV6-6 and J is TRBJ2-7; 8 bases map to TRBD1. This CDR3 region has 13 residues. Germline V CDR1 and CDR2: MNHNY, SVGAGI (reference sequence). CDR3: CASSYSPDRDTGF. CDR3 nucleotide sequence: TGTGCCAGCAGTTACTCCCCGGACAGGGACACGGGCTTC.

The chain has TRBV12-5 and TRBJ1-1; no reliable D call. This CDR3 contains 16 residues. CDR1 and CDR2 (germline): LGHNT, FRNRAP. V dropped 1 base and J dropped 2 bases, with 14 bases sitting between them. CDR3 amino acids: CASGLDTLPINTEAFF. Here the CDR3 DNA reads TGTGCTAGTGGTTTGGACACACTACCTATTAACACTGAAGCTTTCTTT.

V is TRBV7-9 and J is TRBJ2-5; the D gene is possibly TRBD2 (6 bases). The length of the CDR3 is 14 residues. The V gene lost 1 base and the J gene lost 11 bases, with 17 bases spanning the gap. CDR1 and CDR2 (germline): SEHNR, FQNEAQ (reference sequence). The CDR3: CASSLEGLLATQYF. CDR3 nucleotide sequence: TGTGCCAGCAGCTTAGAGGGATTACTAGCAACACAGTACTTC.

This chain uses TRBV2 with TRBJ1-3; 9 nucleotides agree with TRBD1. The germline V gene has CDR1 SNHLY and CDR2 FYNNEI. V was pared by 8 bases and J by 4 bases, with 6 bases of the junction left unmatched. CDR3 size: 14 residues. CDR3 loop: CASGPDRGGNTIYF. The CDR3 bases are TGTGCCAGCGGGCCGGACAGGGGAGGAAACACCATATATTTT.

As for this clone: In the same sample, other DNA sequences code for this CDR3. This sequence joins TRBV7-6 and TRBJ2-5; D is perhaps TRBD2 (6 bases). This CDR3 contains 13 residues. Germline values: CDR1 SGHVS, CDR2 FNYEAQ. Between the trimmed V and J ends, which lost 8 bases and 0 bases, there was a span of 10 bases. CDR3 coding DNA: TGTGCCAGCGTTGGGGGGTACCAAGAGACCCAGTACTTC. This encodes CASVGGYQETQYF.

This rearrangement joins TRBV27 to TRBJ1-6, with TRBD1 matching over 8 bases. The J segment lost 5 bases and the V segment lost 7 bases, leaving 10 bases of the junction unmatched. There are 16 residues in the CDR3. Per the germline V gene, CDR1 is MNHEY and CDR2 is SMNVEV (reference sequence). CDR3 in DNA: TGTGCCAGCAAACTTCTCCTGGACAGGGATAATTCACCCCTCCACTTT. It specifies CASKLLLDRDNSPLHF.